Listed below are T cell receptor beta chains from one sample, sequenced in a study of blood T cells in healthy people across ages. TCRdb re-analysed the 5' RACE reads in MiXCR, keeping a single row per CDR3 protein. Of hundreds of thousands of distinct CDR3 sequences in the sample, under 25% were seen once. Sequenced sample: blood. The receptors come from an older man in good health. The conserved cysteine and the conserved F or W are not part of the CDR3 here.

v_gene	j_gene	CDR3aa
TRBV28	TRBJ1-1	ASSFRGNEAF
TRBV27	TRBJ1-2	ASSLRGDGANYGYT
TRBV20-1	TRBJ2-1	SASGRGAGAYNEQF
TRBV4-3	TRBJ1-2	ASSPGDSNYGYP
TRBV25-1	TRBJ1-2	ASSEYKGAPYGYT
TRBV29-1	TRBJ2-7	SVVWESGSGYEQY
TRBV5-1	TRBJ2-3	ASSLDGPRTDTQY
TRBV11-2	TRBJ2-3	ASSVSGSRTDTQY
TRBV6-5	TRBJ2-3	ASRAPSTDTQY
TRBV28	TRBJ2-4	ASSLNGIAGNIQY
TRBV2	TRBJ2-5	ASSEGIQETQY
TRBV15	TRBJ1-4	ATSRAGTGVYEKLF
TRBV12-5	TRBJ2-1	ASGLGQSPI
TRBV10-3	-	AISELTGVWEQY
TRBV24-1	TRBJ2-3	ATSDFGGSSTDTQY
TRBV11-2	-	ASSHRTSPTHNEQF
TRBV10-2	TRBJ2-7	ASSESTEQY
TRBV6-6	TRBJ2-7	ASIHQGGATYEQY
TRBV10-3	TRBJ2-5	AISESRPYQETQY
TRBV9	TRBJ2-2	ASSVLPASGNTGELF
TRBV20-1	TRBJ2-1	SARGLLNEQF
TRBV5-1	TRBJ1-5	ASSLEGGSQPQH
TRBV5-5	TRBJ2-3	ASSLYGRSKGKSADTQY
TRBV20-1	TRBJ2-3	SARDRSAAGHSTDTQY
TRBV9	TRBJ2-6	ASSVAPQGSGANVLT
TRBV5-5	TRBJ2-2	ASSLFAGNTGELF
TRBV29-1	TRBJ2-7	SVDTGYEQY
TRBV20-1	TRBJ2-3	SARDSGRDDTQY
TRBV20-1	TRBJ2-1	SARDSRAVNEQF
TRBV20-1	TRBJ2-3	SARGDSGTSPDTQY
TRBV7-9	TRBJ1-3	ASSPPGTVIISGNTIY
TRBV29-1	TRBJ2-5	SAEGLAEETQY
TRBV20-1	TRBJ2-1	SASQARWNEQF
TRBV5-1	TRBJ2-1	ASSLVGSGSPNEQF
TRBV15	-	ATSRVQSNEQF
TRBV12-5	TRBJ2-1	VAGLAGSEQF
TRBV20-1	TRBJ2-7	SASPTSGGSYEQY
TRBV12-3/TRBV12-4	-	ASSSGLPPLEQY
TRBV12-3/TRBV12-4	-	ASSTPYELAGGPLWANEQF
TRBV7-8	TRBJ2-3	ASSLVGRTDTQY
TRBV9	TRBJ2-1	ASGGSSYNEQF